Presented here are 15 T cell receptor beta chains from one specimen sequenced in a study of blood T cell repertoires in COVID-19. Libraries were prepared by immunoSEQ multiplex PCR; TCRdb keeps only in-frame clonotypes and omits some of them. Of approximately 62,000 clones listed, 90% were seen once; the top ten hold just under 8.5%. The source material was peripheral blood. The receptors derive from a human donor with active COVID-19. The donor label of this sample is uncertain.

This chain links TRBV3-1 (or the pseudogene TRBV3-2) with TRBJ2-3, with D perhaps matching TRBD2 (7 bases). Germline CDR1 reads LGHDT; CDR2 reads YNNKEL (reference sequence). This CDR3 comprises 16 residues. The V and J ends lost 1 base and 3 bases respectively, with 14 bases between them. CDR3 DNA: TGTGCCAGCAGCCAAGCTGAGCGGGACATTACAGATACGCAGTATTTT. Encoded protein: CASSQAERDITDTQYF.

This chain connects TRBV6-4 to TRBJ2-3; 10 nucleotides line up with TRBD2. CDR1 is MRHNA and CDR2 is SNTAGT in the germline V gene. With V trimmed by 4 bases and J by 2 bases, 3 bases remained unmatched. The CDR3 is made up of 15 amino acids. CDR3 region: CASSVLAGNTDTQYF. CDR3 sequence (DNA): TGTGCCAGCAGTGTACTAGCGGGAAACACAGATACGCAGTATTTT.

The rearrangement links TRBV29-1 to TRBJ2-3; 7 bases are a match to TRBD2. V trimming: 4 bases; J trimming: 2 bases; junction bases outside the gene matches: 6. The CDR3 covers 14 residues. CDR1 and CDR2 from the germline V gene are SQVTM and ANQGSEA. The chain's CDR3 is CSVGGGISTDTQYF. The DNA of the CDR3 is TGCAGCGTTGGGGGGGGGATTTCCACAGATACGCAGTATTTT.

The V and J genes are TRBV6-1 and TRBJ2-3, with 7 bases aligning to TRBD2. The V segment lost 1 base and the J segment 5 bases; nucleotides outside the gene matches: 6. The germline gives CDR1 MNHNS, CDR2 SASEGT. The CDR3 extends over 15 amino acids. CDR3 nucleotides: TGTGCCAGCAGTGAAGGCTCGGGGGGTCAAGATACGCAGTATTTT. Translating gives CASSEGSGGQDTQYF.

The table lists this clone with a count of one. CDR3 in DNA: TGTGCCAGCAGCCAGAAGACAGGGGGATTCACAGATACGCAGTATTTT. Translating it yields CASSQKTGGFTDTQYF. The chain is built from TRBV3-1 (or the pseudogene TRBV3-2) and TRBJ2-3; 9 bases agree with TRBD1. Germline values: CDR1 LGHDT, CDR2 YNNKEL (reference sequence). This CDR3 has 16 residues. V dropped 3 bases and J dropped 2; count of bases not matched to a gene: 6.

This clone came up once. The V and J genes are TRBV5-4 and TRBJ2-5; perhaps TRBD1 as D (6 bases). Germline V gene lookup returns CDR1 SGHNT and CDR2 YYREEE (reference sequence). The V end was cut by 3 bases, the J end by 1 base, with 7 bases between. The CDR3 totals 13 residues. The CDR3 bases are TGTGCCAGCAGCTGGGACACCCAAGAGACCCAGTACTTC. Translation: CASSWDTQETQYF.

The rearrangement joins TRBV6-5 to TRBJ2-3, with D uncertain. Germline V lookup: CDR1 MNHEY, CDR2 SVGAGI. The CDR3 has 12 amino acids. The V gene lost 8 bases and the J gene lost 1 base, with 7 bases spanning the gap. The CDR3 bases are TGTGCCAGCCTATCGGGCACAGATACGCAGTATTTT. Its translation: CASLSGTDTQYF.

The chain combines TRBV4-1 with TRBJ2-2; TRBD2 aligns across 10 bases. Losses at the gene ends were 4 bases for V and 5 bases for J; bases not matched to a gene: 4. The length of the CDR3 is 15 residues. The germline CDR1 and CDR2 sequences are MGHRA and YSYEKL. DNA of the CDR3: TGCGCCAGCAGCCCAGCGGGGGGGGCGACCGGGGAGCTGTTTTTT. This codes for CASSPAGGATGELFF.

CDR3: CASSLTQKTQYF. CDR3 coding DNA: TGCGCCAGCAGCTTAACGCAGAAGACGCAGTATTTT. This sequence joins TRBV5-1 and TRBJ2-3; D gene unclear. The CDR3 has 12 residues. The V end lost 2 bases, the J end lost 9 bases, and 10 bases lay between the germline ends. The germline CDR1 and CDR2 sequences are SGHRS and YFSETQ.

This clone was counted between two and nine times. The chain uses TRBV11-2 and TRBJ1-5; 7 positions agree with TRBD1. Germline CDR1 reads SGHAT; CDR2 reads FQNNGV. With V trimmed by 4 bases and J by 4 bases, 10 bases remained unmatched. This CDR3 has 16 amino acids. The CDR3 loop is CASSSDAGTVNQPQHF. In DNA, the CDR3 is TGTGCCAGCAGCTCAGACGCCGGGACAGTTAATCAGCCCCAGCATTTT.

The chain joins TRBV7-9 to TRBJ1-2, with D possibly matching TRBD1 (5 bases). V lost 1 base to trimming and J lost 0 bases, with 6 bases between them. The CDR3 contains 14 residues. Germline CDR1 is SEHNR and CDR2 is FQNEAQ (reference sequence). The CDR3 region is CASSLGTTNYGYTF. The DNA for the CDR3 is TGTGCCAGCAGCTTAGGGACAACTAACTATGGCTACACCTTC. Full variable domain (rest looked up from reference TRBV7-9 and TRBJ1-2): DTGVSQNPRHKITKRGQNVTFRCDPISEHNRLYWYRQTLGQGPEFLTYFQNEAQLEKSRLLSDRFSAERPKGSFSTLEIQRTEQGDSAMYLCASSLGTTNYGYTFGSGTRLTVV.

This sequence joins TRBV9 and TRBJ2-7; D might be TRBD2 (6 bases). Trimming removed 0 bases at V and 2 bases at J, with 15 bases between. The germline CDR1 and CDR2 sequences are SGDLS and YYNGEE. CDR3 length: 16 residues. The DNA for the CDR3 is TGTGCCAGCAGCGTAGCGCCACTAGCTGCCACCTACGAGCAGTACTTC. This codes for CASSVAPLAATYEQYF.

This clone occurred once. The chain employs TRBV7-2 and TRBJ2-7; 10 nucleotides agree with TRBD2. Trimming took 1 base from V and 2 from J; bases not matched to a gene: 8. CDR3 length: 17 amino acids. Germline loops: CDR1 SGHTA, CDR2 FQGNSA. In DNA, the CDR3 is TGTGCCAGCAGCTTAGGGCTAGCGGGAGAAGGAACCTACGAGCAGTACTTC. It yields the protein CASSLGLAGEGTYEQYF.

The chain carries TRBV5-1 and TRBJ2-3; D is possibly TRBD2 (6 bases). The CDR3 spans 16 residues. V was pared by 0 bases and J by 0 bases, with 11 bases between. Germline values: CDR1 SGHRS, CDR2 YFSETQ. The CDR3 protein is CASSLGVAASTDTQYF. Written as DNA, the CDR3 is TGCGCCAGCAGCTTGGGGGTAGCGGCTAGCACAGATACGCAGTATTTT.

This clone has just one count. This chain joins TRBV27 and TRBJ1-3; no firm D call. Trimming shortened V by 2 bases and J by 2 bases, and 13 bases separated the two germline ends. This CDR3 is built from 16 residues. The germline CDR1 and CDR2 sequences are MNHEY and SMNVEV (reference sequence). CDR3 DNA: TGTGCCAGCAGTTTAGGAGTCGGAACTGCTGGAAACACCATATATTTT. Protein: CASSLGVGTAGNTIYF.